One TCR beta chain is described in this entry. Within the sample, other DNA sequences also encode this same CDR3. V was shortened by 2 bases and J by 6 bases, with 3 bases between the two germline ends. There are 11 residues in the CDR3. The germline V gene encodes CDR1 MNHEY and CDR2 SMNVEV (reference sequence). This sample was included in a study of shared clonotypes between healthy human individuals. The data were produced by immunoSEQ multiplex PCR, yet TCRdb's version contains in-frame clones alone and is incomplete. The sample comprises about 800,000 clones, about 96% of which are singletons, and approximately 0.2% rests with the top ten. Naive CD8 cells lacked CD45RO and underwent positive selection for CCR7, leaving out terminally differentiated effector memory CD45RA+ cells.

Sequencing input: naive CD8+ T cells sorted from blood. The chain uses TRBV27 and TRBJ2-3; D is unclear. The TCR was taken from a man aged 25-45 years in good health. CDR3 protein: CASSLGDTQYF. Here the CDR3 DNA reads TGTGCCAGCAGTTTAGGCGATACGCAGTATTTT.